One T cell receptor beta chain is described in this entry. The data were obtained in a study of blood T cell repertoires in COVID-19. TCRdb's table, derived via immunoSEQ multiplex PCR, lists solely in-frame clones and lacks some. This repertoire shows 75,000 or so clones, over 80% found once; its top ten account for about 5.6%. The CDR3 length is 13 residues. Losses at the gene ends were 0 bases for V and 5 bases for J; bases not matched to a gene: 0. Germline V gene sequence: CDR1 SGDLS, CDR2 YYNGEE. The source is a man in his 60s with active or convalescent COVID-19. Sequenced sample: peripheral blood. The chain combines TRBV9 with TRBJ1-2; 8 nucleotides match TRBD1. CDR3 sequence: CASSVGTGYGYTF. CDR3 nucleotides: TGTGCCAGCAGCGTAGGGACAGGGTATGGCTACACCTTC. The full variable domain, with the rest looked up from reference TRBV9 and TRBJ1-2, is DSGVTQTPKHLITATGQRVTLRCSPRSGDLSVYWYQQSLDQGLQFLIQYYNGEERAKGNILERFSAQQFPDLHSELNLSSLELGDSALYFCASSVGTGYGYTFGSGTRLTVV.